The 15 T cell receptor beta chains listed next were all sequenced from one sample in a study of T cell changes during pregnancy in multiple sclerosis. Sequenced by immunoSEQ multiplex PCR; TCRdb stores in-frame clones only, minus some. This sample has 95,000 to 150,000 clones, with over 85% found just once. This specimen consisted of peripheral blood, obtained before pregnancy. Source of these receptors: a female donor with multiple sclerosis, enrolled in a pregnancy study.

This clone was recorded a few times. V usage is TRBV18 and J usage is TRBJ1-1; tentative D call: TRBD1 (6 bases). This CDR3 region has 15 residues. V was pared by 2 bases and J by 7 bases, with 17 bases between. The germline V gene has CDR1 KGHSH and CDR2 LQKENI. CDR3 amino acids: CASSPNRQDTIEAFF. The CDR3, as DNA: TGTGCCAGCTCACCAAACAGACAGGATACTATTGAAGCTTTCTTT.

This chain connects TRBV10-3 to TRBJ2-1; 10 bases fit TRBD1. This CDR3 has 13 amino acids. V lost 10 bases to trimming and J lost 8 bases; unmatched junction nucleotides: 8. Germline CDR1 reads ENHRY; CDR2 reads SYGVKD. Written as DNA, the CDR3 is TGTGCCACCACGGCCGGGACAGGGGATGAGCAGTTCTTC. Its translation: CATTAGTGDEQFF.

The gene calls are TRBV30 and TRBJ1-6, with D possibly matching TRBD1 (6 bases). This CDR3 contains 16 residues. In germline, CDR1 is GTSNPN, CDR2 SVGIG (reference sequence). V dropped 3 bases and J dropped 9 bases, with 21 bases sitting between them. The CDR3 DNA follows: TGTGCCTGGAGGGGAAGGCAGGGGTCGGTTGGTTCACCCCTCCACTTT. Translating gives CAWRGRQGSVGSPLHF.

The chain links TRBV6-1 to TRBJ2-2; possible D gene TRBD2, 5 bases. CDR1 is MNHNS and CDR2 is SASEGT in the germline V gene. V lost 8 bases, J lost 1 base, and 11 bases lay in between. This CDR3 region has 14 residues. This CDR3 reads CASLRTQNTGELFF. The CDR3 nucleotides read TGTGCCAGCCTCAGGACTCAGAACACCGGGGAGCTGTTTTTT.

This clone appeared a single time. The rearrangement joins TRBV27 to TRBJ1-2; TRBD1 is a possible D gene (5 bases). The germline V gene encodes CDR1 MNHEY and CDR2 SMNVEV (reference sequence). The ends were cut back, 5 bases at V and 3 bases at J, with 13 bases in the middle. The CDR3 length is 14 residues. The CDR3 reads CASSDPGGDYGYTF. CDR3 in DNA: TGTGCCAGCAGTGACCCTGGGGGGGACTATGGCTACACCTTC.

The chain carries TRBV29-1 and TRBJ1-1; no firm D call. Germline V gene data show CDR1 as SQVTM and CDR2 as ANQGSEA. This CDR3 comprises 14 residues. Trimming took 7 bases from V and 1 from J, leaving 16 bases between them. The CDR3 here is CSARTGGENTEAFF. The DNA of the CDR3 is TGCAGCGCCCGAACTGGAGGAGAGAACACTGAAGCTTTCTTT.

The rearrangement uses TRBV5-6 and TRBJ2-5; D possibly corresponds to TRBD2 (5 bases). Germline V CDR1 and CDR2: SGHDT, YYEEEE. The CDR3 totals 15 residues. V gave up 4 bases and J gave up 4 bases, with 17 bases separating them. CDR3 nucleotides: TGTGCCAGCAGCGCCAACGGACTTAGCAGAGAGACCCAGTACTTC. This translates into CASSANGLSRETQYF. The full variable domain, its missing parts supplied by reference TRBV5-6 and TRBJ2-5, is DAGVTQSPTHLIKTRGQQVTLRCSPKSGHDTVSWYQQALGQGPQFIFQYYEEEERQRGNFPDRFSGHQFPNYSSELNVNALLLGDSALYLCASSANGLSRETQYFGPGTRLLVL.

The CDR3 loop is CASSDSGGVPGELFF. The CDR3 DNA is TGTGCCAGCAGTGATAGCGGAGGGGTGCCCGGGGAGCTGTTTTTT. The gene calls are TRBV6-4 and TRBJ2-2; tentatively, D is TRBD2 (6 bases). Germline assignment: CDR1 MRHNA and CDR2 SNTAGT. V was shortened by 3 bases and J by 6 bases, with 14 bases between the two germline ends. This CDR3 is 15 amino acids long.

The CDR3 region has the DNA TGTGCCAGCAGTCCGGACAGGGGAGATACGCAGTATTTT. As protein: CASSPDRGDTQYF. This rearrangement joins TRBV28 to TRBJ2-3; 9 nucleotides line up with TRBD1. The CDR3 spans 13 residues. Germline lookup yields CDR1 MDHEN and CDR2 SYDVKM. The trim removed 5 bases at V and 5 bases at J, leaving 2 bases unmatched.

V usage is TRBV5-1 and J usage is TRBJ2-3, with 7 bases identical to TRBD1. The V gene end was trimmed by 0 bases and the J gene end by 3 bases; junction bases not matched to a gene: 4. CDR1 is SGHRS and CDR2 is YFSETQ in the germline V gene. The CDR3 totals 15 residues. The DNA for the CDR3 is TGCGCCAGCAGCTTGGCAAGACAGGGAACAGATACGCAGTATTTT. Translated, it gives CASSLARQGTDTQYF.

This chain joins TRBV5-1 and TRBJ2-7; possible D gene TRBD2, 6 bases. The germline V gene encodes CDR1 SGHRS and CDR2 YFSETQ. This CDR3 comprises 14 residues. V lost 3 bases to trimming and J lost 10 bases, with 20 bases between them. Here the CDR3 DNA reads TGCGCCAGCAGCTCTGCCTTCACCTCTAGCGATCAGTACTTC. This translates into CASSSAFTSSDQYF.

V gene TRBV28 combines with J gene TRBJ1-1; 7 positions match TRBD1. Germline values: CDR1 MDHEN, CDR2 SYDVKM. The CDR3 totals 13 residues. The J segment lost 6 bases and the V segment lost 8 bases, leaving 9 bases of the junction unmatched. For the CDR3, the DNA is TGTGCCAGCGGGTTGAACAGGGGCCCTGAAGCTTTCTTT. Protein sequence: CASGLNRGPEAFF.

The rearrangement links TRBV5-5 to TRBJ2-3, with 8 bases fitting TRBD2. V was pared by 5 bases and J by 1 base, with 12 bases of the junction left unmatched. The CDR3 length is 17 residues. In germline, CDR1 is SGHKS, CDR2 YYEKEE (reference sequence). CDR3 region: CASSSIRRGARTDTQYF. Written as DNA, the CDR3 is TGTGCCAGCAGTTCAATAAGGCGGGGGGCCCGCACAGATACGCAGTATTTT. Full variable domain (remainder filled in from reference TRBV5-5 and TRBJ2-3): DAGVTQSPTHLIKTRGQQVTLRCSPISGHKSVSWYQQVLGQGPQFIFQYYEKEERGRGNFPDRFSARQFPNYSSELNVNALLLGDSALYLCASSSIRRGARTDTQYFGPGTRLTVL.

This clone was found once. The genes are TRBV6-6 and TRBJ1-2; no definite D call. CDR1 and CDR2 from the germline V gene are MNHNY and SVGAGI (reference sequence). The CDR3 has 12 amino acids. V was clipped by 7 bases and J by 6 bases, with 12 bases between them. Here the CDR3 DNA reads TGTGCCAGCACGAGGGCTGGCAATGGCTACACCTTC. Translated: CASTRAGNGYTF.

V gene TRBV7-3 combines with J gene TRBJ2-1; 10 bases fit TRBD2. Per the germline V gene, CDR1 is SGHTA and CDR2 is FQGTGA. This CDR3 has 16 residues. V shed 1 base and J 4 bases; nucleotides not matched to a gene: 4. CDR3 sequence reads: CASSLRGLADYNEQFF. The CDR3 bases are TGTGCCAGCAGCTTAAGAGGACTAGCGGATTACAATGAGCAGTTCTTC. Using reference TRBV7-3 and TRBJ2-1 for the parts outside the CDR3, the full variable domain is GAGVSQTPSNKVTEKGKYVELRCDPISGHTALYWYRQSLGQGPEFLIYFQGTGAADDSGLPNDRFFAVRPEGSVSTLKIQRTERGDSAVYLCASSLRGLADYNEQFFGPGTRLTVL.